Listed below are T cell receptor beta chains from one sample, sequenced in a study of shared T cell receptors in the human thymus. The method was immunoSEQ multiplex PCR; TCRdb's version includes in-frame clones alone and lacks a portion of them. Altogether 450,000 to 650,000 clones are present, 75% to 80% being singletons, with the ten largest covering around 0.012%. These sequences were also reported in another study, on human thymus T cells.

Sequenced: thymocytes. These receptors came from a boy in the first two years of life with a congenital heart defect. Both conserved end residues are part of each CDR3. The order of the fields is V gene, D gene, J gene, clone size, CDR3 protein, CDR3 DNA. D genes are given only for firm matches. The listing skips clone size in some rows; elsewhere it reads once, few, many or a size class.

V: TRBV14; D: TRBD2; J: TRBJ2-7; size: NA; CDR3: CASSQVGGERYF; DNA: TGTGCCAGCAGCCAAGTGGGAGGGGAACGGTACTTC
V: TRBV4-2; D: TRBD2; J: TRBJ2-7; size: NA; CDR3: CASSRRSGSFSYEQYF; DNA: TGTGCCAGCAGCCGTCGTAGCGGGAGTTTCTCCTACGAGCAGTACTTC
V: TRBV4-3; D: NA; J: TRBJ1-4; size: few; CDR3: CASSLLPDTINEKLFF; DNA: TGCGCCAGCAGCCTACTCCCGGACACCATTAATGAAAAACTGTTTTTT
V: TRBV7-2; D: TRBD2; J: TRBJ2-1; size: NA; CDR3: CASSLSGLAGGYEQFF; DNA: TGTGCCAGCAGCTTATCCGGACTAGCGGGAGGCTATGAGCAGTTCTTC
V: TRBV5-6; D: NA; J: TRBJ2-7; size: NA; CDR3: CASSQGSGTADYYEQYF; DNA: TGTGCCAGCAGCCAGGGCTCCGGGACAGCGGACTACTACGAGCAGTACTTC
V: TRBV12-5; D: NA; J: TRBJ1-3; size: NA; CDR3: CASGPKGLGNTIYF; DNA: TGTGCTAGTGGCCCCAAGGGGTTGGGAAACACCATATATTTT
V: TRBV30; D: TRBD1; J: TRBJ2-3; size: NA; CDR3: CAWGDSTDTQYF; DNA: TGTGCCTGGGGGGACAGTACAGATACGCAGTATTTT
V: TRBV5-8; D: NA; J: TRBJ2-3; size: NA; CDR3: CASSAWRDGTTDTQYF; DNA: TGTGCCAGCAGTGCTTGGAGGGACGGTACCACAGATACGCAGTATTTT
V: TRBV18; D: TRBD2; J: TRBJ2-3; size: NA; CDR3: CASSFPTGISPSGRAADTQYF; DNA: TGTGCCAGCTCATTTCCTACAGGGATCTCGCCTAGCGGGAGGGCCGCAGATACGCAGTATTTT
V: TRBV30; D: NA; J: TRBJ2-7; size: NA; CDR3: CAWSVRSAYEQYF; DNA: TGTGCCTGGAGTGTACGATCGGCCTACGAGCAGTACTTC
V: TRBV30; D: TRBD1; J: TRBJ1-4; size: NA; CDR3: CAWSSPGRGPPPTNEKLFF; DNA: TGTGCCTGGAGTTCCCCAGGCAGGGGGCCCCCTCCAACTAATGAAAAACTGTTTTTT
V: TRBV4-3; D: TRBD1; J: TRBJ1-4; size: few; CDR3: CASSQELGQGNEKLFF; DNA: TGCGCCAGCAGCCAAGAGCTGGGACAGGGTAACGAAAAACTGTTTTTT
V: TRBV4-3; D: TRBD2; J: TRBJ2-7; size: NA; CDR3: CASSQAGGTYEQYF; DNA: TGCGCCAGCAGCCAAGCCGGGGGGACCTACGAGCAGTACTTC
V: TRBV29-1; D: TRBD1; J: TRBJ1-2; size: NA; CDR3: CSVRWDRGNYGYTF; DNA: TGCAGCGTTCGATGGGACAGGGGCAACTATGGCTACACCTTC
V: TRBV30; D: TRBD1; J: TRBJ2-7; size: NA; CDR3: CAWSNEDRGRAGHRGPGSEQYF; DNA: TGTGCCTGGAGTAACGAGGACAGGGGGAGAGCGGGTCACAGGGGGCCAGGGTCCGAGCAGTACTTC
V: TRBV5-1; D: NA; J: TRBJ2-7; size: NA; CDR3: CASSLVGDEQYF; DNA: TGCGCCAGCAGCTTGGTGGGCGACGAGCAGTACTTC
V: TRBV12-5; D: NA; J: TRBJ2-1; size: NA; CDR3: CASGLVEGEQFF; DNA: TGTGCTAGTGGTTTGGTAGAGGGTGAGCAGTTCTTC
V: TRBV5-1; D: TRBD1; J: TRBJ2-1; size: NA; CDR3: CASSREGQGCDEQFF; DNA: TGCGCCAGCAGCCGAGAGGGACAGGGGTGCGATGAGCAGTTCTTC
V: TRBV4-3; D: NA; J: TRBJ1-3; size: NA; CDR3: CASSRIQGKGSGNTIYF; DNA: TGCGCCAGCAGCCGCATACAGGGAAAGGGCTCTGGAAACACCATATATTTT
V: TRBV11-3; D: NA; J: TRBJ1-1; size: NA; CDR3: CASSPEDSLNTEAFF; DNA: TGTGCCAGCAGCCCAGAAGACAGCCTGAACACTGAAGCTTTCTTT
V: TRBV2; D: NA; J: TRBJ1-1; size: once; CDR3: CASYEEIDSVNTEAFF; DNA: TGTGCCAGCTACGAAGAAATAGACAGCGTGAACACTGAAGCTTTCTTT
V: TRBV9; D: NA; J: TRBJ2-3; size: few; CDR3: CASSEGTASTDTQYF; DNA: TGTGCCAGCAGCGAGGGGACTGCCAGCACAGATACGCAGTATTTT
V: TRBV11-3; D: TRBD2; J: TRBJ2-5; size: NA; CDR3: CASSLRTSGSETQYF; DNA: TGTGCCAGCAGCTTAAGGACTAGCGGGTCGGAGACCCAGTACTTC
V: TRBV15; D: NA; J: TRBJ2-7; size: NA; CDR3: CATSRDLRGVNEQYF; DNA: TGTGCCACCAGCAGAGATCTTAGGGGTGTAAACGAGCAGTACTTC
V: TRBV20-1; D: NA; J: TRBJ1-1; size: NA; CDR3: CSASRGTEAFF; DNA: TGCAGTGCTAGTAGGGGGACTGAAGCTTTCTTT